The clone carrying this T cell receptor (beta chain) has more than one count but fewer than ten. Its specificity is unknown. A single record per CDR3 protein comes from TCRdb applying MiXCR to the reads. The data hold about 450,000 distinct CDR3 sequences, with about 33% observed a single time. This CDR3 has 15 amino acids. The V and J ends lost 4 bases and 4 bases, in that order; junction bases with no gene match: 8. The data were obtained in a study of T cell repertoires in cytomegalovirus infection. Study-wide context: The public TCR beta signatures pointed to both CMV infection and matching HLA type. General study findings and limits: In two of eight donors, the top clonotype was HLA-C-restricted CMV-specific.

The V call is TRBV23-1, the J call TRBJ2-7; 9 bases match TRBD1. TRBV23-1 is assigned to the ORF class and has an uncertain function. The clonotype comes from a human donor in good health (CMV status not recorded). Some clones in this sample may be carry-over from other donors' samples. Material: PBMCs. CDR3 sequence reads: CASSPSKQGAYEQYF. The CDR3 coding sequence is TGCGCCAGCAGTCCAAGCAAACAGGGGGCATACGAGCAGTACTTC.